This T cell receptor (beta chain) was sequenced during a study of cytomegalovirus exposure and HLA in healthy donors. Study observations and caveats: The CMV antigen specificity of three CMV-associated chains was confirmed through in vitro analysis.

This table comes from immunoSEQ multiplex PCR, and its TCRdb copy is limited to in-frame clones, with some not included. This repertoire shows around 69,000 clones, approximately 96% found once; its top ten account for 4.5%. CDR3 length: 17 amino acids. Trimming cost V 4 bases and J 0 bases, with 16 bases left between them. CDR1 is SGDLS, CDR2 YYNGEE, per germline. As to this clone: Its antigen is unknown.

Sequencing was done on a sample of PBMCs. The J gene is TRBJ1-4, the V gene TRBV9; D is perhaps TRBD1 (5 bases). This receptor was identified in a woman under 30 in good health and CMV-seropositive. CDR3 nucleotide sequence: TGTGCCAGCAGCCGGGGGGAGAGCCCGGCAACTAATGAAAAACTGTTTTTT. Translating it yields CASSRGESPATNEKLFF.